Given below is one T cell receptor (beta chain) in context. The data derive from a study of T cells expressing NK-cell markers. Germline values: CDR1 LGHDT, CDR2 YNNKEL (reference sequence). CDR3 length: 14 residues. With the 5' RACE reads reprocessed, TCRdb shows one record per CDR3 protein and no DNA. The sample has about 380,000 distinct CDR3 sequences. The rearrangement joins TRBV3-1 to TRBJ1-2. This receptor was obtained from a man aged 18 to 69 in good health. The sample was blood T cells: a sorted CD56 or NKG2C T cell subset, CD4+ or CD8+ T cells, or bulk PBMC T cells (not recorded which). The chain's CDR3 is CASSRNLANYGYTF. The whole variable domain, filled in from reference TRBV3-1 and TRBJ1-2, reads DTAVSQTPKYLVTQMGNDKSIKCEQNLGHDTMYWYKQDSKKFLKIMFSYNNKELIINETVPNRFSPKSPDKAHLNLHINSLELGDSAVYFCASSRNLANYGYTFGSGTRLTVV.